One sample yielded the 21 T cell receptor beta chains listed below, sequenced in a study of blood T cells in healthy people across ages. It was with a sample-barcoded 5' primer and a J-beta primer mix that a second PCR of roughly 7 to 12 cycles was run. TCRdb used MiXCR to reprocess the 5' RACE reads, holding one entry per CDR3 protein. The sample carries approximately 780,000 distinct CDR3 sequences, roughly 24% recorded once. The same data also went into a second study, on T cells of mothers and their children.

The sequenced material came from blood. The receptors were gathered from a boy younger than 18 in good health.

The CDR3 nucleotides read TGTGCCAGCAGCCACAAGGCTCAGCAGTTCTTC. The encoded protein is CASSHKAQQFF. The chain joins TRBV3-1 to TRBJ2-1, with D uncertain. The CDR3 length is 11 residues. CDR1 LGHDT and CDR2 YNNKEL come from the germline V gene (reference sequence). Trimming took off 3 bases at V and 11 bases at J, with 8 bases between the two ends.

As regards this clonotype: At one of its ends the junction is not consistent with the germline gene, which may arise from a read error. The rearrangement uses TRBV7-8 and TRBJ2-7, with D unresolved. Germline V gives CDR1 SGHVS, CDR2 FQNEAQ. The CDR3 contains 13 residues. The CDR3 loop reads CACSLAQTYEQYF. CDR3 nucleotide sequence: TGTGCCTGCAGCTTAGCTCAGACCTACGAGCAGTACTTC.

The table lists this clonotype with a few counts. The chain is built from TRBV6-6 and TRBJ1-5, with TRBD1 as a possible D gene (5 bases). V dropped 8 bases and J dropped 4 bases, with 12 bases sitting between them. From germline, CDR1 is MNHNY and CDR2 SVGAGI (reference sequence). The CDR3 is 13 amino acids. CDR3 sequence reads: CASQLAGNQPQHF. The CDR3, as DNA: TGTGCCAGCCAGTTGGCAGGGAATCAGCCCCAGCATTTT.

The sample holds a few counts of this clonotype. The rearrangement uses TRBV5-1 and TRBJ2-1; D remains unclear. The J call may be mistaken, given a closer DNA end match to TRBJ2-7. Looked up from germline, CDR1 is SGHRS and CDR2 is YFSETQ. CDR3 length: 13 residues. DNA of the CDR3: TGCGCCAGCAGCTTGGTTGGAGACTACGAGCAGTACTTC. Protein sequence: CASSLVGDYEQYF.

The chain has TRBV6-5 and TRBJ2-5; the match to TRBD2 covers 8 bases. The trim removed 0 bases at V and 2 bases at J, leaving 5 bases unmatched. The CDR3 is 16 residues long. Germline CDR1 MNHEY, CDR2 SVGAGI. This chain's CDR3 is CASSYSPAGVQETQYF. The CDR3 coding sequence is TGTGCCAGCAGTTACTCCCCAGCGGGGGTACAAGAGACCCAGTACTTC.

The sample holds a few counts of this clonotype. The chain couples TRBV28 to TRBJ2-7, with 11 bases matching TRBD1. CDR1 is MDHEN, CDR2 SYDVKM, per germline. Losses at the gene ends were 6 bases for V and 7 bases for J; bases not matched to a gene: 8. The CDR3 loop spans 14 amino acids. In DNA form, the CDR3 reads TGTGCCAGCAGCCGTCCGGGACAGGGGGGTGAGCAGTACTTC. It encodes CASSRPGQGGEQYF.

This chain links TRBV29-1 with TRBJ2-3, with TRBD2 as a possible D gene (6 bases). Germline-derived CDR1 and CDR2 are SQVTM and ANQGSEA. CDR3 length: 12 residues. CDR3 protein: CSAAGSTDTQYF. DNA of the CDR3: TGCTCCGCCGCGGGGAGCACAGATACGCAGTATTTT.

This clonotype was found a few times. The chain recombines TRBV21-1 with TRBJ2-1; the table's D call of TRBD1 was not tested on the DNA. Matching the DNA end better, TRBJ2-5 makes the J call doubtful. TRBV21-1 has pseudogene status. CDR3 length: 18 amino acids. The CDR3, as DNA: TGTGCCAGCAGCAACATGGGGCAGGGGAAATCCGGGGGAGAGACCCAGTACTTC. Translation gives CASSNMGQGKSGGETQYF.

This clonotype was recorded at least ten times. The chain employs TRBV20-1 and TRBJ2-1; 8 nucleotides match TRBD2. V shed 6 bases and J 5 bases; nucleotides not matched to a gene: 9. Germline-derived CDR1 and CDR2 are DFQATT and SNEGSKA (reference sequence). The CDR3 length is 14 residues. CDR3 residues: CSAPVLAANNEQFF. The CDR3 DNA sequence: TGCAGTGCCCCTGTACTAGCGGCGAACAATGAGCAGTTCTTC.

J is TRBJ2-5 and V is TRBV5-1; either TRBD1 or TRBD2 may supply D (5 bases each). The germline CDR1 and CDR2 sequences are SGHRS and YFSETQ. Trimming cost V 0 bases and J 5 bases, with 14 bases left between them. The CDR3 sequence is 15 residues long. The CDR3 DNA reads TGCGCCAGCAGCTTGGTGGGGGTCATGAGCGAGACCCAGTACTTC. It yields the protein CASSLVGVMSETQYF.

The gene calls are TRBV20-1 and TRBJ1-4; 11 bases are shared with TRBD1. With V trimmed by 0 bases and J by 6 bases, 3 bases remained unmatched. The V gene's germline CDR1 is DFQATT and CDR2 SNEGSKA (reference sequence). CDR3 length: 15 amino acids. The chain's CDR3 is CSARDPGQGDEKLFF. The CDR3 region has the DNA TGCAGTGCTAGAGACCCGGGACAGGGGGATGAAAAACTGTTTTTT.

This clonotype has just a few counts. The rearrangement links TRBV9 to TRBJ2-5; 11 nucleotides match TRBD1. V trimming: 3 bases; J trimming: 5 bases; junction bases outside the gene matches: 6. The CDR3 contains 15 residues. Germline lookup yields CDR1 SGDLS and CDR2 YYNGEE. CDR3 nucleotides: TGTGCCAGCAGCGCTGGACAGGGGGCCCGGGAGACCCAGTACTTC. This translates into CASSAGQGARETQYF.

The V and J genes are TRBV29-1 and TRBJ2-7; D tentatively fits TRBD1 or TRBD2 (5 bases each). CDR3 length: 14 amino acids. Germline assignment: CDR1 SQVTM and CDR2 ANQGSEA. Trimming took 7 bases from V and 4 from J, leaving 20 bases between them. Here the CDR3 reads CSASGWGSKYEQYF. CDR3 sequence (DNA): TGCAGCGCTTCGGGATGGGGGTCTAAGTACGAGCAGTACTTC.

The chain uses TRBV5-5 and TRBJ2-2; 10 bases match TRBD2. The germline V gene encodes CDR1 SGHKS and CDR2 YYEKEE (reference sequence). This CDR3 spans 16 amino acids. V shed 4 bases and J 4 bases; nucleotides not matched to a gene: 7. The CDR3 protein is CASSTRLAGITGELFF. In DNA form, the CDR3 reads TGTGCCAGCAGCACCCGACTAGCGGGTATCACCGGGGAGCTGTTTTTT.

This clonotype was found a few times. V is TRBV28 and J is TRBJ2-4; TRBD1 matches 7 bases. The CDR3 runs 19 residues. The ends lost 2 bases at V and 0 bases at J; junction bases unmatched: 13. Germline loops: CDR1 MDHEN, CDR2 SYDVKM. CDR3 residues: CASSLAGKRDSVAKNIQYF. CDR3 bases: TGTGCCAGCAGTTTAGCTGGGAAACGGGACAGCGTAGCCAAAAACATTCAGTACTTC.

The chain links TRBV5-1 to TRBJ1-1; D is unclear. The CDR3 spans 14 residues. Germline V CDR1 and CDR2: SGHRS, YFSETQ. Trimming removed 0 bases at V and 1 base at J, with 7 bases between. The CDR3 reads CASSLGDSNTEAFF. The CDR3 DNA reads TGCGCCAGCAGCTTGGGCGACTCGAACACTGAAGCTTTCTTT.

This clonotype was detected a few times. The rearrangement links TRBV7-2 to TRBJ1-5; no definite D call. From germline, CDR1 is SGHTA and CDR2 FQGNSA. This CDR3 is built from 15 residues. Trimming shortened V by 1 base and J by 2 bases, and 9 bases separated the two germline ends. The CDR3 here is CASSLEGSGNQPQHF. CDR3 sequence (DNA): TGTGCCAGCAGCTTAGAGGGATCCGGCAATCAGCCCCAGCATTTT.

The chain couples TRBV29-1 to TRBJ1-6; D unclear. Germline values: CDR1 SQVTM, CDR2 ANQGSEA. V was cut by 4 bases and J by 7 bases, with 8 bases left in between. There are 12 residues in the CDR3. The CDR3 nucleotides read TGCAGCGTTGCGGGAGCCAATTCACCCCTCCACTTT. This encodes CSVAGANSPLHF.

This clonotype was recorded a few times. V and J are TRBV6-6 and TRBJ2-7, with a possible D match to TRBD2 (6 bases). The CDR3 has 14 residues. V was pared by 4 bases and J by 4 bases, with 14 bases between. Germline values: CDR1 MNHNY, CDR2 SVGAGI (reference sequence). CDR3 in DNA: TGTGCCAGCAGTTTGGCCCCAGGAGGGTACGAGCAGTACTTC. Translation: CASSLAPGGYEQYF.

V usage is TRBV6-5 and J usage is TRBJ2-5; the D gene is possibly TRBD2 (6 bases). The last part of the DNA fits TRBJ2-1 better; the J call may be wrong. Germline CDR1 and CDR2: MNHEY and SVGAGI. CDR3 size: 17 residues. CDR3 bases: TGTGCCAGCAGTTACCACAGCGGAGGGGCGCGGGACGATGAGCAGTTCTTC. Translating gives CASSYHSGGARDDEQFF.

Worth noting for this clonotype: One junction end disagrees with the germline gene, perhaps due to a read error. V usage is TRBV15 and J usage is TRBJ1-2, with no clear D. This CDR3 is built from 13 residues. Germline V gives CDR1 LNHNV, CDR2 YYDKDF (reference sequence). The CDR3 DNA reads TGTGCCACCAGCAGAGATCTCGACTACGGCTACACCTTC. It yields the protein CATSRDLDYGYTF.